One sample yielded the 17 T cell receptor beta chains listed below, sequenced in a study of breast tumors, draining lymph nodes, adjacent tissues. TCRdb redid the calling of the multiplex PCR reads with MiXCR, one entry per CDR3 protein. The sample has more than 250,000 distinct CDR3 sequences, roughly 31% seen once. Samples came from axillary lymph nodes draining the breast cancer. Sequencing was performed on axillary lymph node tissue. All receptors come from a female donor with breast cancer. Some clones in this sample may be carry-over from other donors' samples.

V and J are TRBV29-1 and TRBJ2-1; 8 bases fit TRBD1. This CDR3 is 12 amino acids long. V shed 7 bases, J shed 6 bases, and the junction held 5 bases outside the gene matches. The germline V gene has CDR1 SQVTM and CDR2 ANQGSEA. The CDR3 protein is CSAPGTGNEQFF. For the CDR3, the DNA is TGCAGCGCCCCCGGGACAGGCAATGAGCAGTTCTTC.

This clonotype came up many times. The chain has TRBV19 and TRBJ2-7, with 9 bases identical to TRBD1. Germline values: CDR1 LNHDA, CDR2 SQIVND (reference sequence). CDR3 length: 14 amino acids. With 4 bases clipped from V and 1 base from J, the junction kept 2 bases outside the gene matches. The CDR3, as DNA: TGTGCCAGTAGTAGGGGGACAGGGTCCTACGAGCAGTACTTC. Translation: CASSRGTGSYEQYF.

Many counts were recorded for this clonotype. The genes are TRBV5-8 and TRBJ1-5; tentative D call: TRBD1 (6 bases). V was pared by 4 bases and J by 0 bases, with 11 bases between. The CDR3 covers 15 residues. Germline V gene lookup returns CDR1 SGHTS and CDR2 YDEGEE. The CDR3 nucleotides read TGTGCCAGCAGCGGGGGCAGTTATAGCAATCAGCCCCAGCATTTT. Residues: CASSGGSYSNQPQHF.

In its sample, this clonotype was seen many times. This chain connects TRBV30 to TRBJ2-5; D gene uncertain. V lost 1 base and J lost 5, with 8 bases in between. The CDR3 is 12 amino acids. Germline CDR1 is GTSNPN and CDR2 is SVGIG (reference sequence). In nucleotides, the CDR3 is TGTGCCTGGAGTGAATTGTGGGAGACCCAGTACTTC. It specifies CAWSELWETQYF. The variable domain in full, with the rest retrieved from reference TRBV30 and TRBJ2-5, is SQTIHQWPATLVQPVGSPLSLECTVEGTSNPNLYWYRQAAGRGLQLLFYSVGIGQISSEVPQNLSASRPQDRQFILSSKKLLLSDSGFYLCAWSELWETQYFGPGTRLLVL.

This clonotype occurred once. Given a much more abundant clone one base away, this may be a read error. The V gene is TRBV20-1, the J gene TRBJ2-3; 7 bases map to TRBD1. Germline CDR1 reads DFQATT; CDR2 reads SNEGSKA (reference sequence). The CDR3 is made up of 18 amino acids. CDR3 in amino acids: CSARVRGQAHLITDAQYF. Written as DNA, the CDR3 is TGCAGTGCTAGAGTCCGCGGACAGGCCCATTTAATCACAGATGCGCAGTATTTT.

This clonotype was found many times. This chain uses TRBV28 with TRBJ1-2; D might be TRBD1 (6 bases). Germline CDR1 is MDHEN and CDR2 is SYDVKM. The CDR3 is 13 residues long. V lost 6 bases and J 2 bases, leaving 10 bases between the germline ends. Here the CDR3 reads CASRAQGNYGYTF. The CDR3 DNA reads TGTGCCAGCAGGGCACAGGGAAACTATGGCTACACCTTC.

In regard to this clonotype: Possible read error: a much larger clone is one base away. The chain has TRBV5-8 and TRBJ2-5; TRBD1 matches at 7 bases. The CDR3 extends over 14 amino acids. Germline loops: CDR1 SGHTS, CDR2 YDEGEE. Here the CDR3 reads CANSQGQFGETQYF. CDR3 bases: TGTGCCAACAGCCAGGGACAGTTCGGAGAGACCCAGTACTTC.

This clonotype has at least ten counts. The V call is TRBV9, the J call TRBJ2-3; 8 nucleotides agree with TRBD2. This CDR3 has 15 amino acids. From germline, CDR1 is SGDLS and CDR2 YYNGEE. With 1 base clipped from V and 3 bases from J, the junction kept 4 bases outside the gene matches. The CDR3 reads CASSVWPSGTDTQYF. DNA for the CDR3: TGTGCCAGCAGCGTATGGCCTAGCGGGACAGATACGCAGTATTTT.

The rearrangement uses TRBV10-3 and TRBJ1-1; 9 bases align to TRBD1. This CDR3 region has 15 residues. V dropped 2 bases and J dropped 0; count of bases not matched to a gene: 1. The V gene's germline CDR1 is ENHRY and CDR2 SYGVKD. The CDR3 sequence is CAISETGGMNTEAFF. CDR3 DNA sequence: TGTGCCATCAGTGAGACAGGGGGCATGAACACTGAAGCTTTCTTT.

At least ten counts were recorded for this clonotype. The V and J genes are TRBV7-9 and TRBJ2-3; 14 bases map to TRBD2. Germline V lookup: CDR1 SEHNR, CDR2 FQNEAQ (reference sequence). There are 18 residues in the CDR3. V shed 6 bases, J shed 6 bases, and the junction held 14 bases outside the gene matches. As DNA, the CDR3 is TGTGCCAGCAGACAAGGGACTAGCGGGGGCGAGAGATCCGATACGCAGTATTTT. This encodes CASRQGTSGGERSDTQYF.

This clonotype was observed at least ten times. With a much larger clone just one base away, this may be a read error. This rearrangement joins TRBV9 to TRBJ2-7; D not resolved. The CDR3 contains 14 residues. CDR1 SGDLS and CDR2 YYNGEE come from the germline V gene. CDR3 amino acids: CASSRASGNYEQSF. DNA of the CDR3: TGTGCCAGCAGCCGAGCGTCAGGCAACTACGAGCAGTCCTTC.

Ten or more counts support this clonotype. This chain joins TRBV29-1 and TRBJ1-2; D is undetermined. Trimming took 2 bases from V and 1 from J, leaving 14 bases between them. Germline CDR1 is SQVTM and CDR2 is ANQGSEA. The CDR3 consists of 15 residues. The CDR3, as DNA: TGCAGCGTTGAATCCGGGGTCGGGGTTAACTATGGCTACACCTTC. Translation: CSVESGVGVNYGYTF.

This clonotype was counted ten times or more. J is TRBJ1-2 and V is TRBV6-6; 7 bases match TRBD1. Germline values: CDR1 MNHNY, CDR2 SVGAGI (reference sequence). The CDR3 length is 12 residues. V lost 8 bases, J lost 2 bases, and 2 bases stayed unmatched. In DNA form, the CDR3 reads TGTGCCAGCGAGGACAGGAACTATGGCTACACCTTC. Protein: CASEDRNYGYTF.

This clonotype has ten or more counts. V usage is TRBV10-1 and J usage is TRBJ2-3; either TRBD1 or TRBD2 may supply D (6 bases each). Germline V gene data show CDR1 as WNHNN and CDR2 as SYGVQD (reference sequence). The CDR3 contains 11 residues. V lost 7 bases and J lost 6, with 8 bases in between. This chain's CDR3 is CASKGGDTQYF. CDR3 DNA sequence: TGCGCCAGCAAGGGGGGTGATACGCAGTATTTT.

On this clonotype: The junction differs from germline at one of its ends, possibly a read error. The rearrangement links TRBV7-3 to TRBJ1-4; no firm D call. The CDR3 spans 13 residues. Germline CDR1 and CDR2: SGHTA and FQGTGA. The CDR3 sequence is CACSLRAGEELFF. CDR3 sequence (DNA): TGTGCCTGCAGCTTAAGGGCGGGCGAAGAACTGTTTTTT.

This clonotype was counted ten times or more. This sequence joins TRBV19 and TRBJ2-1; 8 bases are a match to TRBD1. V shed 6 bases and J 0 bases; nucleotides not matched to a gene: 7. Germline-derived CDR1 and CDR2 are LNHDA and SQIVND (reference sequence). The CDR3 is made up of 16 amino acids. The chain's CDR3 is CASRRDRFSSYNEQFF. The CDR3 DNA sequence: TGTGCCAGTAGAAGGGACAGGTTCAGCTCCTACAATGAGCAGTTCTTC.

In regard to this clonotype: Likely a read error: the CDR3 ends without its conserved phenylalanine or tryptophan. CDR3: CASSRERGADTQYL. CDR3 bases: TGCGCCAGCAGCAGGGAGCGGGGGGCGGATACGCAGTATCTT. J is TRBJ2-3 and V is TRBV7-8, with 9 bases that match TRBD2. The CDR3 covers 14 residues. Germline lookup yields CDR1 SGHVS and CDR2 FQNEAQ.